Each of the 28 T cell receptor beta chains below was sequenced from the same sample in a study of T cells in Graves' hyperthyroidism and ophthalmopathy. TCR beta CDR3 regions were amplified from RNA transcripts. The TCR CDR3 was amplified in a first-round RT-PCR using the HTBI primer set. TCRdb re-analysed the multiplex PCR reads in MiXCR, keeping a single row per CDR3 protein. Here the sample spans some 380,000 distinct CDR3 sequences, about 13% being singletons. Sequences were obtained from blood. All receptors derive from a man in his thirties or forties with Graves' hyperthyroidism that later progressed to Graves' ophthalmopathy.

The chain joins TRBV7-9 to TRBJ2-7, with no clear D. Germline V CDR1 and CDR2: SEHNR, FQNEAQ (reference sequence). The CDR3 spans 15 residues. V was shortened by 2 bases and J by 3 bases, with 14 bases between the two germline ends. The CDR3 reads CASSLILTGYYEQYF. The CDR3 DNA reads as TGTGCCAGCAGCTTAATTTTGACCGGGTACTACGAGCAGTACTTC.

This clonotype showed up many times. The chain employs TRBV19 and TRBJ1-2; D is unclear. CDR1 and CDR2 from the germline V gene are LNHDA and SQIVND (reference sequence). Trimming shortened V by 3 bases and J by 0 bases, and 8 bases separated the two germline ends. This CDR3 has 14 amino acids. CDR3 sequence: CASSIVSSNYGYTF. In nucleotides, the CDR3 is TGTGCCAGTAGTATTGTCAGCTCTAACTATGGCTACACCTTC.

This clonotype has a handful of counts. The genes are TRBV28 and TRBJ2-1; 7 nucleotides line up with TRBD2. V was pared by 3 bases and J by 4 bases, with 15 bases of the junction left unmatched. The CDR3 extends over 18 amino acids. Per germline, CDR1 MDHEN and CDR2 SYDVKM. This chain's CDR3 is CASSLGDYRGVAYNEQFF. The CDR3 DNA sequence: TGTGCCAGCAGTTTGGGGGATTACCGGGGGGTGGCTTACAATGAGCAGTTCTTC.

This clonotype was observed at least ten times. The rearrangement links TRBV12-3 or TRBV12-4 to TRBJ1-5; no definite D call. The CDR3 is made up of 13 amino acids. V lost 3 bases, J lost 7 bases, and 10 bases lay in between. Written as DNA, the CDR3 is TGTGCCAGCAGTTTCATCACAGACCAGCCCCAGCATTTT. It encodes CASSFITDQPQHF.

V is TRBV13 and J is TRBJ1-5; D gene uncertain. This CDR3 has 15 amino acids. The V gene lost 2 bases and the J gene lost 0 bases, with 8 bases spanning the gap. Per the germline V gene, CDR1 is PRHDT and CDR2 is FYEKMQ (reference sequence). The CDR3 nucleotides are TGTGCCAGCAGCTTATCAGCTTATAGCAATCAGCCCCAGCATTTT. Protein sequence: CASSLSAYSNQPQHF.

V is TRBV18 and J is TRBJ1-5; possible D gene TRBD1, 5 bases. Germline CDR1 is KGHSH and CDR2 is LQKENI. V lost 2 bases and J 7 bases, leaving 12 bases between the germline ends. The CDR3 runs 14 residues. Here the CDR3 DNA reads TGTGCCAGCTCACCAAGAGGGGATGGACAGCCCCAGCATTTT. Amino acid sequence: CASSPRGDGQPQHF.

A single count supports this clonotype. The genes are TRBV29-1 and TRBJ2-3, with 8 bases fitting TRBD2. Trimming took 6 bases from V and 2 from J; bases not matched to a gene: 7. The length of the CDR3 is 14 residues. Germline CDR1 is SQVTM and CDR2 is ANQGSEA. Written as DNA, the CDR3 is TGCAGCGTCGGAACGGGGGGGGCCACAGATACGCAGTATTTT. The encoded protein is CSVGTGGATDTQYF.

In the case of this clonotype: Being one base from a much bigger clone, this may be a read error. The rearrangement joins TRBV2 to TRBJ1-5; D is unresolved. Per the germline V gene, CDR1 is SNHLY and CDR2 is FYNNEI. The CDR3 spans 14 residues. DNA of the CDR3: TGTGCCGGCAGTGAATGGGATAGCAATCAGCCCCAGCATTTT. Its translation: CAGSEWDSNQPQHF.

This clonotype was picked up many times. The rearrangement links TRBV7-3 to TRBJ2-3; D tentatively fits TRBD1 or TRBD2 (6 bases each). The CDR3 spans 14 residues. Germline loops: CDR1 SGHTA, CDR2 FQGTGA. V lost 4 bases and J 2 bases, leaving 10 bases between the germline ends. The CDR3 region is CASSSSGATDTQYF. CDR3 DNA: TGTGCCAGCAGCTCCTCGGGGGCCACAGATACGCAGTATTTT.

This chain joins TRBV20-1 and TRBJ2-7; possible D gene TRBD2, 6 bases. Germline loops: CDR1 DFQATT, CDR2 SNEGSKA (reference sequence). Trimming stripped 3 bases from V and 1 base from J, with 19 bases between. The CDR3 spans 16 residues. CDR3 residues: CSARPTSAGLSYEQYF. CDR3 coding DNA: TGCAGTGCTAGGCCGACTAGTGCGGGGTTGTCCTACGAGCAGTACTTC.

This clonotype has only a few counts. The V call is TRBV10-2, the J call TRBJ1-5; TRBD1 aligns across 8 bases. The germline CDR1 and CDR2 sequences are WSHSY and SAAADI. This CDR3 is 15 amino acids long. Trimming at V came to 0 bases and at J to 7 bases, leaving 5 bases not matched to a gene. CDR3 loop: CASSESLTGEQPQHF. In DNA, the CDR3 is TGCGCCAGCAGTGAGTCTTTGACAGGGGAACAGCCCCAGCATTTT.

The V call is TRBV11-2, the J call TRBJ2-7; D is unclear. V was cut by 5 bases and J by 5 bases, with 7 bases left in between. CDR3 length: 11 amino acids. Germline V gene sequence: CDR1 SGHAT, CDR2 FQNNGV. CDR3 residues: CASSQGNEQYF. CDR3 DNA sequence: TGTGCCAGCAGCCAAGGAAACGAGCAGTACTTC.

This clonotype was observed many times. The chain recombines TRBV10-3 with TRBJ2-5, with D possibly called TRBD1 or TRBD2 (5 bases each). CDR3 length: 13 amino acids. V lost 4 bases, J lost 4 bases, and 10 bases lay in between. CDR1 is ENHRY and CDR2 is SYGVKD in the germline V gene. CDR3 residues: CAISGGTSETQYF. DNA for the CDR3: TGTGCCATCAGTGGGGGGACCTCAGAGACCCAGTACTTC.

There are many counts of this clonotype. V is TRBV27 and J is TRBJ2-1; D is uncertain. This CDR3 has 14 amino acids. The germline V gene encodes CDR1 MNHEY and CDR2 SMNVEV (reference sequence). Between the trimmed V and J ends, which lost 1 base and 9 bases, there was a span of 13 bases. The CDR3 sequence: CASSLLFPRSEQFF. Here the CDR3 DNA reads TGTGCCAGCAGTTTATTGTTCCCGAGGAGTGAGCAGTTCTTC.

This clonotype was found many times. The V gene is TRBV6-1, the J gene TRBJ2-7; the D gene is possibly TRBD1 (5 bases). Germline V gene sequence: CDR1 MNHNS, CDR2 SASEGT. The CDR3 runs to 13 residues. Trimming left V 7 bases short and J 7 bases short, with 17 bases between. The CDR3 loop is CASTASGLGEQYF. The CDR3 bases are TGTGCCAGCACCGCCTCAGGGTTGGGGGAGCAGTACTTC.

There are many counts of this clonotype. The chain uses TRBV6-1 and TRBJ2-1, with TRBD1 as a possible D gene (6 bases). This CDR3 region has 14 residues. Trimming shortened V by 6 bases and J by 4 bases, and 13 bases separated the two germline ends. Germline V gene lookup returns CDR1 MNHNS and CDR2 SASEGT. CDR3 in DNA: TGTGCCAGCAGACTACTCGGACAGTACAATGAGCAGTTCTTC. Encoded protein: CASRLLGQYNEQFF.

This clonotype was seen a handful of times. The rearrangement uses TRBV9 and TRBJ2-2, with D perhaps matching TRBD2 (7 bases). V was pared by 3 bases and J by 4 bases, with 22 bases between. Germline V CDR1 and CDR2: SGDLS, YYNGEE. This CDR3 comprises 18 residues. CDR3 region: CASSGGGRGGLFTGELFF. As DNA, the CDR3 is TGTGCCAGCAGCGGCGGTGGAAGGGGGGGGCTTTTCACCGGGGAGCTGTTTTTT.

This sequence joins TRBV29-1 and TRBJ2-5; TRBD1 might be the D (6 bases). The germline V gene has CDR1 SQVTM and CDR2 ANQGSEA. V was trimmed by 7 bases and J by 5 bases, leaving 17 bases between them. The CDR3 extends over 13 amino acids. CDR3 region: CSAQGSLRETQYF. The DNA of the CDR3 is TGCAGCGCCCAGGGGTCCCTACGTGAGACCCAGTACTTC.

The chain uses TRBV6-5 and TRBJ2-2; 8 bases align to TRBD1. Losses at the gene ends were 2 bases for V and 5 bases for J; bases not matched to a gene: 1. The CDR3 length is 14 residues. The V gene's germline CDR1 is MNHEY and CDR2 SVGAGI. CDR3 nucleotides: TGTGCCAGCAGTTACCACAGGGGGACCGGGGAGCTGTTTTTT. Amino acid sequence: CASSYHRGTGELFF.

The rearrangement joins TRBV10-1 to TRBJ2-3; TRBD2 matches at 7 bases. The junction had 2 bases not matched to a gene; V was cut back by 0 bases and J by 5 bases. The germline V gene has CDR1 WNHNN and CDR2 SYGVQD (reference sequence). There are 14 residues in the CDR3. CDR3 sequence reads: CASSESGGRDTQYF. The CDR3 bases are TGCGCCAGCAGTGAGTCGGGGGGGAGAGATACGCAGTATTTT.

This clonotype was counted a few times. The rearrangement joins TRBV19 to TRBJ2-2; weak D call: TRBD1 (7 bases). Trimming shortened V by 2 bases and J by 6 bases, and 16 bases separated the two germline ends. CDR1 is LNHDA, CDR2 SQIVND, per germline (reference sequence). The CDR3 length is 16 residues. The DNA of the CDR3 is TGTGCCAGTAGTATAATAGGAGGGGGCGGATCCGGGGAGCTGTTTTTT. It is translated as CASSIIGGGGSGELFF.

Worth noting for this clonotype: The CDR3 does not end in the conserved phenylalanine or tryptophan, so this is likely a read error. The rearrangement uses TRBV2 and TRBJ1-2, with D possibly matching TRBD1 (5 bases). The CDR3 totals 13 residues. CDR1 SNHLY and CDR2 FYNNEI come from the germline V gene. V was pared by 3 bases and J by 4 bases, with 9 bases between. This chain's CDR3 is CASSDREGYGYTL. CDR3 in DNA: TGTGCCAGCAGTGACAGGGAGGGCTATGGCTACACCCTC.

CDR3 sequence (DNA): TGTGCCAGCAGTTTAGGACTAGCGGGGGGGCACACCGGGGAGCTGTTTTTT. Protein: CASSLGLAGGHTGELFF. V gene TRBV12-3 or TRBV12-4 combines with J gene TRBJ2-2; 14 bases align to TRBD2. The V gene end was trimmed by 1 base and the J gene end by 3 bases; junction bases not matched to a gene: 1. This CDR3 has 17 residues.

This clonotype was recorded a few times. CDR3 sequence reads: CASRLLGAGNTIYF. For the CDR3, the DNA is TGTGCCAGCAGGTTGTTGGGGGCCGGAAACACCATATATTTT. This rearrangement joins TRBV6-1 to TRBJ1-3, with D perhaps matching TRBD1 (6 bases). Per germline, CDR1 MNHNS and CDR2 SASEGT. V lost 6 bases and J lost 4, with 13 bases in between. The CDR3 length is 14 residues.

This clonotype was picked up many times. The chain carries TRBV3-1 and TRBJ1-5; D gene uncertain. CDR1 LGHDT and CDR2 YNNKEL come from the germline V gene (reference sequence). CDR3 size: 12 residues. V was shortened by 4 bases and J by 4 bases, with 5 bases between the two germline ends. CDR3 coding DNA: TGTGCCAGCAGCCGACCGAATCAGCCCCAGCATTTT. It codes for CASSRPNQPQHF.

This clonotype was observed many times. The rearrangement joins TRBV6-1 to TRBJ1-5, with 9 bases that match TRBD1. CDR1 MNHNS and CDR2 SASEGT come from the germline V gene. The CDR3 has 16 amino acids. Trimming took 4 bases from V and 5 from J; bases not matched to a gene: 9. The DNA for the CDR3 is TGTGCCAGCAGTGGTCTCCGGGACAGGGTAGATCAGCCCCAGCATTTT. This gives the protein CASSGLRDRVDQPQHF.

In this sample, this clonotype turned up a few times. V is TRBV11-2 and J is TRBJ2-6; D ambiguous. Germline CDR1 reads SGHAT; CDR2 reads FQNNGV. V dropped 6 bases and J dropped 1 base, with 10 bases sitting between them. This CDR3 is built from 15 residues. The CDR3 spells CASRNVRSGANVLTF. In DNA form, the CDR3 reads TGTGCCAGCAGGAATGTCAGGTCTGGGGCCAACGTCCTGACTTTC.

This clonotype was seen a handful of times. A much larger clone lies a single base off, so this may be a read error. This rearrangement joins TRBV27 to TRBJ2-7; the D gene could be TRBD1 or TRBD2 (5 bases each). Germline V CDR1 and CDR2: MNHEY, SMNVEV (reference sequence). This CDR3 is 16 amino acids long. CDR3 sequence: CASSSRWDQPRHERYF. The CDR3 nucleotides are TGTGCCAGCAGTTCCCGTTGGGACCAACCCCGACACGAGCGGTACTTC.